The rows below give T cell receptor beta chains drawn from one sample of a study of blood T cell repertoires in COVID-19. Repertoires were generated with immunoSEQ multiplex PCR, while TCRdb's copy carries only in-frame clones and drops some. The table shows around 76,000 clones, with around 90% occurring only once. The source material was peripheral blood. These receptors originate from a human donor in a cohort sampled during active COVID-19. CDR3s include the opening cysteine and the closing phenylalanine or tryptophan. D genes are given only for firm matches. Not every row has a clone size; where given, it reads once, few, many or a size class.

>TRBV23-1|NA|15|TRBJ2-7|NA
TGCGCCAGCAGTCAATCGGGGCAGATTACCTACGAGCAGTACTTC
CASSQSGQITYEQYF
>TRBV6-2/TRBV6-3|NA|14|TRBJ2-5|NA
TGTGCCAGCAGTTACTCTGTCTCCCCAGGGACCCAGTACTTC
CASSYSVSPGTQYF
>TRBV4-1|TRBD2|18|TRBJ2-5|NA
TGCGCCAGCAGCCAAGAGGTAGGGACTAGCGGGTACCAAGAGACCCAGTACTTC
CASSQEVGTSGYQETQYF
>TRBV5-1|NA|15|TRBJ2-7|NA
TGCGCCAGCAGCTTGGCAGGCGGGGCAAACTACGAGCAGTACTTC
CASSLAGGANYEQYF
>TRBV29-1|NA|13|TRBJ2-5|few
TGCAGCGTTGAAGTAGAGGAGCTTCTAACCCAGTACTTC
CSVEVEELLTQYF
>TRBV19|TRBD1|15|TRBJ1-2|NA
TGTGCCAGTAGTATAGATACAGGGGGCAGCTATGGCTACACCTTC
CASSIDTGGSYGYTF
>TRBV4-2|TRBD2|17|TRBJ2-2|NA
TGTGCCAGCAGCCAAGAGGTACTAGCGAGAAACACCGGGGAGCTGTTTTTT
CASSQEVLARNTGELFF
>TRBV19|TRBD1|16|TRBJ1-2|NA
TGTGCCAGTAGTACCACCTGGGACAGGGATTCGATTGGCTACACCTTC
CASSTTWDRDSIGYTF
>TRBV7-2|NA|15|TRBJ1-4|NA
TGTGCCAGCAGCGAACGACAAGCAACTAATGAAAAACTGTTTTTT
CASSERQATNEKLFF
>TRBV4-2|TRBD2|16|TRBJ2-3|NA
TGTGCCAGCAGCCAAGGGGCGGGGGGGACCACAGATACGCAGTATTTT
CASSQGAGGTTDTQYF
>TRBV6-5|TRBD1|15|TRBJ2-7|NA
TGTGCCAGCAGTTACTCGAGGCAGGGGGCTCACGAGCAGTACTTC
CASSYSRQGAHEQYF
>TRBV5-1|TRBD1|14|TRBJ2-7|once
TGCGCCAGCAGCCCCAGACAGGGTTTCTACGAGCAGTACTTC
CASSPRQGFYEQYF
>TRBV19|TRBD1|17|TRBJ1-1|NA
TGTGCCAGTAGTGGAGGTAGGGGACAGGGGGCATTTCGGGGAGCTTTCTTT
CASSGGRGQGAFRGAFF
>TRBV19|TRBD2|16|TRBJ2-5|once
TGTGCCAGTAGTATAGGAGCGGGGGGATATATAGAGACCCAGTACTTC
CASSIGAGGYIETQYF
>TRBV5-4|TRBD1|16|TRBJ1-6|NA
TGTGCCAGCAGCTTGGCCTCTGGGACAGCTTATTCACCCCTCCACTTT
CASSLASGTAYSPLHF
>TRBV7-8|TRBD1|14|TRBJ2-7|NA
TGTGCCAGCACCCCGAGCGGACAGGGTGTCGAGCAGTACTTC
CASTPSGQGVEQYF
>TRBV6-5|NA|14|TRBJ2-7|NA
TGTGCCAGCAGTCCCGAGGCAGGGCTCTACGAGCAGTACTTC
CASSPEAGLYEQYF
>TRBV6-5|TRBD1|15|TRBJ1-5|NA
TGTGCCAGCAGACCGGGACAGCAGCTCAATCAGCCCCAGCATTTT
CASRPGQQLNQPQHF
>TRBV6-2/TRBV6-3|TRBD1|16|TRBJ1-5|NA
TGTGCCAGCAGTATGGAGGCAGGGGGCGGCAATCAGCCCCAGCATTTT
CASSMEAGGGNQPQHF
>TRBV9|NA|15|TRBJ2-5|NA
TGTGCCAGCAGCGCCATTGAGGGAGTGGGAGAGACCCAGTACTTC
CASSAIEGVGETQYF
>TRBV4-3|TRBD1|16|TRBJ1-2|NA
TGCGCCAGCAGCCCCATCGCCGGGCAGGGGGCATGGGGCTACACCTTC
CASSPIAGQGAWGYTF
>TRBV13|TRBD2|16|TRBJ2-1|NA
TGTGCCAGCAGCTCGATAGCGGGGGGCCTGTACAATGAGCAGTTCTTC
CASSSIAGGLYNEQFF
>TRBV7-3|TRBD1|15|TRBJ2-7|NA
TGTGCCAGCAGCTCCCTGGACAGGGGTTCCTACGAGCAGTACTTC
CASSSLDRGSYEQYF
>TRBV2|NA|14|TRBJ1-5|NA
TGTGCCAGCAGTTACTTGGGAGGCAATCAGCCCCAGCATTTT
CASSYLGGNQPQHF
>TRBV12-5|TRBD2|14|TRBJ2-3|NA
TGTGCTAGTGCGGGGCGGGGGAGCACAGATACGCAGTATTTT
CASAGRGSTDTQYF
>TRBV18|NA|13|TRBJ2-1|once
TGTGCCAGCTCACCAGGCCAGTACAATGAGCAGTTCTTC
CASSPGQYNEQFF
>TRBV5-6|TRBD2|18|TRBJ2-1|NA
TGTGCCAGCAGCTTGTGGCTAGCGGGGGGTAGTTTCTACAATGAGCAGTTCTTC
CASSLWLAGGSFYNEQFF
>TRBV4-1|TRBD1|16|TRBJ1-6|few
TGCGCCAGCAGCCCGGGACAGGGTCCCCAAGGGTCACCCCTCCACTTT
CASSPGQGPQGSPLHF
>TRBV4-2|NA|12|TRBJ1-2|NA
TGTGCCAGCAGCCAACGAGAGGTGGGCTACACCTTC
CASSQREVGYTF
>TRBV27|NA|14|TRBJ1-5|NA
TGTGCCAGTAAAGTGGGGGGGAGCAATCAGCCCCAGCATTTT
CASKVGGSNQPQHF
>TRBV9|NA|17|TRBJ1-3|NA
TGTGCCAGCAGCGAAGGGGGTTCTCGGTTCTCTGGAAACACCATATATTTT
CASSEGGSRFSGNTIYF
>TRBV13|TRBD2|16|TRBJ2-3|NA
TGTGCCAGCAGCCGAAGACTAGCGGGGGGTGCAGATACGCAGTATTTT
CASSRRLAGGADTQYF
>TRBV19|NA|14|TRBJ1-2|NA
TGTGCCAGTATTAACACGACACGTTATGGTGGCTACACCTTC
CASINTTRYGGYTF
>TRBV9|NA|13|TRBJ1-1|NA
TGTGCCAGCAGAGGCAGGGGAAACACTGAAGCTTTCTTT
CASRGRGNTEAFF
>TRBV12-3/TRBV12-4|NA|13|TRBJ1-5|NA
TGTGCCAGTGAAAGCCAGGGAAATCAGCCCCAGCATTTT
CASESQGNQPQHF
>TRBV5-1|NA|17|TRBJ1-4|NA
TGCGCCAGCAGCTTGACGACTCCATCCCCAACTAATGAAAAACTGTTTTTT
CASSLTTPSPTNEKLFF
>TRBV27|NA|13|TRBJ1-6|NA
TGTGCCAGCAGGGCAGGGTGGAATTCACCCCTCCACTTT
CASRAGWNSPLHF
>TRBV6-6|TRBD1|16|TRBJ1-2|NA
TGTGCCAGCAGCCGGAGGGACAGGGGAGGCAACTATGGCTACACCTTC
CASSRRDRGGNYGYTF
>TRBV18|TRBD1|15|TRBJ2-7|NA
TGTGCCAGCTCTCCCGACAGGGGGCAGGACTACGAGCAGTACTTC
CASSPDRGQDYEQYF
>TRBV2|NA|16|TRBJ1-3|NA
TGTGCCAGCAGCGAGTCTACAAGCGTCGTCGGAAACACCATATATTTT
CASSESTSVVGNTIYF
>TRBV4-3|TRBD1|15|TRBJ1-2|NA
TGCGCCAGCAGCCAAGCAGCAGGGGGAGACTATGGCTACACCTTC
CASSQAAGGDYGYTF
>TRBV30|NA|15|TRBJ2-7|NA
TGTGCCTGGAGTGTACTTGACAGGAGGACCTACGAGCAGTACTTC
CAWSVLDRRTYEQYF
>TRBV19|NA|14|TRBJ2-1|NA
TGTGCCAGTAGTAGAAGAGACAGGCCGCCCGTGCAGTTCTTC
CASSRRDRPPVQFF